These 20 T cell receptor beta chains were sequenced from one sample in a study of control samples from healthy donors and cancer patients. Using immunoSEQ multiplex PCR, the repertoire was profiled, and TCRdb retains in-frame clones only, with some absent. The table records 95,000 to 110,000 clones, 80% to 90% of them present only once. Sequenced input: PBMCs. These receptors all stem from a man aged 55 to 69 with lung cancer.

In DNA form, the CDR3 reads TGCAGGGCGGGACGCGACTCCTACGAGCAGTACTTC. Translated: CRAGRDSYEQYF. The chain is built from TRBV29-1 and TRBJ2-7; a weak D match, TRBD2 (6 bases). The CDR3 is 12 residues long. Germline CDR1 reads SQVTM; CDR2 reads ANQGSEA.

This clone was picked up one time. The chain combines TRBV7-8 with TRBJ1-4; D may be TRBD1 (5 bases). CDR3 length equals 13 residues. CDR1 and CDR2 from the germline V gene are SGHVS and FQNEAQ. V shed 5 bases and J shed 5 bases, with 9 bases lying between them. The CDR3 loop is CASSGGLNEKLFF. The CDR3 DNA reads TGTGCCAGCAGCGGGGGGTTGAATGAAAAACTGTTTTTT.

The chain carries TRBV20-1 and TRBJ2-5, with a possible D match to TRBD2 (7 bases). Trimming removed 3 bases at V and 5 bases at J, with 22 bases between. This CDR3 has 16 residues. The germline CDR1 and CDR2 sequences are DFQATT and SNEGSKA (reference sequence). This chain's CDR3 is CSASIPGGTYGETQYF. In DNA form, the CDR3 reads TGCAGTGCTAGTATCCCCGGGGGGACATATGGGGAGACCCAGTACTTC.

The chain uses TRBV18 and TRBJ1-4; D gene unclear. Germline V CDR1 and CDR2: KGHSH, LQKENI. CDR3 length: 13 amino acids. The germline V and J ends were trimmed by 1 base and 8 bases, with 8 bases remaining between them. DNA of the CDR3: TGTGCCAGCTCACCACAGGCGGGGGAAAAACTGTTTTTT. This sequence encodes CASSPQAGEKLFF.

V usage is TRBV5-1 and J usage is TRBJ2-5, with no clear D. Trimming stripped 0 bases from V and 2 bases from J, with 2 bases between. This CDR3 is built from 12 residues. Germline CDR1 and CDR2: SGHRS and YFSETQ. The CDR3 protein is CASSLEQETQYF. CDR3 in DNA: TGCGCCAGCAGCTTGGAACAAGAGACCCAGTACTTC.

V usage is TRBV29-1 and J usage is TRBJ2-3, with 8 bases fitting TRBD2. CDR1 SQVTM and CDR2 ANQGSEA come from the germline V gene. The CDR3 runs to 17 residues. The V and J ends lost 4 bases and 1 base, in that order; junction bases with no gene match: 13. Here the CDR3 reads CSVVGGETGTGTDTQYF. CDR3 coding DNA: TGCAGCGTTGTCGGGGGGGAGACAGGAACCGGCACAGATACGCAGTATTTT.

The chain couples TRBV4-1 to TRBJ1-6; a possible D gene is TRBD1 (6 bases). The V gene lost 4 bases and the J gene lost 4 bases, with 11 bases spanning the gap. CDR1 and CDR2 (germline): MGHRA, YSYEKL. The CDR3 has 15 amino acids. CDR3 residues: CASSREDRYNSPLHF. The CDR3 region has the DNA TGCGCCAGCAGCCGGGAGGACAGATATAATTCACCCCTCCACTTT.

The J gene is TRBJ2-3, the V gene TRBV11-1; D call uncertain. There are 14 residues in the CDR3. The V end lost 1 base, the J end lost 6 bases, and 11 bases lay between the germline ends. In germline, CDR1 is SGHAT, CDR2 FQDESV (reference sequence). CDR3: CASSLESLLDTQYF. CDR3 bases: TGTGCCAGCAGCTTAGAGTCACTCCTCGATACGCAGTATTTT.

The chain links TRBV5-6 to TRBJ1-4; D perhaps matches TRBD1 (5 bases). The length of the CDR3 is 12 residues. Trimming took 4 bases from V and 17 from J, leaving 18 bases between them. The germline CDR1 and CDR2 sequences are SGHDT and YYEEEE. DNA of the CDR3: TGTGCCAGCAGCGTTTCTCTCGGGACCGCTTTTTTT. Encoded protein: CASSVSLGTAFF.

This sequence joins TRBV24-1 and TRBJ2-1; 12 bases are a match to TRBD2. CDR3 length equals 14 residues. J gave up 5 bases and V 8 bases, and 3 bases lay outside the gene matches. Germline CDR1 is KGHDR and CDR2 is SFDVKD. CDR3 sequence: CATNGLAGNNEQFF. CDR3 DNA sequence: TGTGCCACCAACGGACTAGCGGGGAACAATGAGCAGTTCTTC.

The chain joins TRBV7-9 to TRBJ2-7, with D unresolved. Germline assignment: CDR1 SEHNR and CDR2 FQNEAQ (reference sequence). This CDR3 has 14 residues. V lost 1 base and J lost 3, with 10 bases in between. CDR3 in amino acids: CASSLDPSLYEQYF. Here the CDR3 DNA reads TGTGCCAGCAGCTTAGATCCCTCCCTCTACGAGCAGTACTTC.

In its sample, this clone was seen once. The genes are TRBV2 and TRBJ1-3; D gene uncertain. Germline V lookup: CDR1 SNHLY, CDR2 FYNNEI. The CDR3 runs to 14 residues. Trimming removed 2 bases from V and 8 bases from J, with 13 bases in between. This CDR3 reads CASSEKEGIDTIYF. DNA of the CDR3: TGTGCCAGCAGTGAAAAAGAGGGTATAGACACCATATATTTT. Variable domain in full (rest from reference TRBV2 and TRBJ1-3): EPEVTQTPSHQVTQMGQEVILRCVPISNHLYFYWYRQILGQKVEFLVSFYNNEISEKSEIFDDQFSVERPDGSNFTLKIRSTKLEDSAMYFCASSEKEGIDTIYFGEGSWLTVV.

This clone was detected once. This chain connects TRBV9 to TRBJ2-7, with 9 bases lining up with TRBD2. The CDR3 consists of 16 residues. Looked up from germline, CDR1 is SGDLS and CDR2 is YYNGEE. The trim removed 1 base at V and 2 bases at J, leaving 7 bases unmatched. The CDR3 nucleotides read TGTGCCAGCAGCGTAAACGTTCTAGCGGGGACCTACGAGCAGTACTTC. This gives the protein CASSVNVLAGTYEQYF.

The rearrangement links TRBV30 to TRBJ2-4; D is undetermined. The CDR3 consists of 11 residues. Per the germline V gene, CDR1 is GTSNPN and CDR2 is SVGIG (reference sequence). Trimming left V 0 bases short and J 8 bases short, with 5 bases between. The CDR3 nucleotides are TGTGCCTGGAGTGTAAGGCACATTCAGTACTTC. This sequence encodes CAWSVRHIQYF.

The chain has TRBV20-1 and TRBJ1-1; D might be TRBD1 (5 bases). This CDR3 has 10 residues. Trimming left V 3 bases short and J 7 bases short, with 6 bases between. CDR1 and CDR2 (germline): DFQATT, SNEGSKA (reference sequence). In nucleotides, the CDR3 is TGCAGTGCTAGGGACATTGAAGCTTTCTTT. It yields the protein CSARDIEAFF.

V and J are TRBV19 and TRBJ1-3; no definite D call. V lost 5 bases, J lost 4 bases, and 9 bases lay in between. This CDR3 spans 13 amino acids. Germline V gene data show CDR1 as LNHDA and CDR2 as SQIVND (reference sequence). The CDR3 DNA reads TGTGCCAGTAGTCTCGGAGGGGGAAACACCATATATTTT. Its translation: CASSLGGGNTIYF. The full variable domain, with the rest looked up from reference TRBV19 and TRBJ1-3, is DGGITQSPKYLFRKEGQNVTLSCEQNLNHDAMYWYRQDPGQGLRLIYYSQIVNDFQKGDIAEGYSVSREKKESFPLTVTSAQKNPTAFYLCASSLGGGNTIYFGEGSWLTVV.

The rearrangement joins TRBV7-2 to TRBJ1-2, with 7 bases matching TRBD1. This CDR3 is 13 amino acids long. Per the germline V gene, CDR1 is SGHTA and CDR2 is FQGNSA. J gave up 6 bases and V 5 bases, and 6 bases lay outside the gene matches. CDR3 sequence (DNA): TGTGCCAGCAGCCCGACAGGGATAGATGGCTACACCTTC. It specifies CASSPTGIDGYTF.

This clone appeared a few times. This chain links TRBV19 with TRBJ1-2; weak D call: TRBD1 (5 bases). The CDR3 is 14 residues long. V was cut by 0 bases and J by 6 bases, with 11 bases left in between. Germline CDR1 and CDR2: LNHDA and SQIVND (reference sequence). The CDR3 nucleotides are TGTGCCAGTAGTATAGATCGACAGAGTAATGGCTACACCTTC. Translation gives CASSIDRQSNGYTF.

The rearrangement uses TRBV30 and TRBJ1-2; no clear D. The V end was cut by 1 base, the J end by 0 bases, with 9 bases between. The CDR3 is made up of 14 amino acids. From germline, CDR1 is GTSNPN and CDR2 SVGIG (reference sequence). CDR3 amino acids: CAWSGTSSNYGYTF. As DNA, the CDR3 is TGTGCCTGGAGTGGGACGTCGTCTAACTATGGCTACACCTTC.

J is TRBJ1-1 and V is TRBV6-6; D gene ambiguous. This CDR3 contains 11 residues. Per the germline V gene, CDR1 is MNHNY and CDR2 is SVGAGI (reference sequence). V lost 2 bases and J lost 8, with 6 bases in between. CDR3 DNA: TGTGCCAGCAGTTACAGGGCAGAAGCTTTCTTT. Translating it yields CASSYRAEAFF.